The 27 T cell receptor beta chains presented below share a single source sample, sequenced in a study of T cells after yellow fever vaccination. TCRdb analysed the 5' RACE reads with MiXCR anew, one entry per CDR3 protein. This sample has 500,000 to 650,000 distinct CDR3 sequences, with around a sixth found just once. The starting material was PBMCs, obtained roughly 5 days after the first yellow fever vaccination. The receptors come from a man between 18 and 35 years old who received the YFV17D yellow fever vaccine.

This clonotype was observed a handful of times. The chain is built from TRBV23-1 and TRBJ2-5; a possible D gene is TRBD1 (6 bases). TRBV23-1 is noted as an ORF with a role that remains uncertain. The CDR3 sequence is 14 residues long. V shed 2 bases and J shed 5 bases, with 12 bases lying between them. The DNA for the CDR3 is TGCGCCAGCAGTCAAATTGGGGGCTGGGAGACCCAGTACTTC. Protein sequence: CASSQIGGWETQYF.

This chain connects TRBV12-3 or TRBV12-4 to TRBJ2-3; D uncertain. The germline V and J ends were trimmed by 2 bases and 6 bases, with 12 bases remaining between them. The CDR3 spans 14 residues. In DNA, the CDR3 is TGTGCCAGCAGTTTATATAGCCAAAGCGATACGCAGTATTTT. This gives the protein CASSLYSQSDTQYF.

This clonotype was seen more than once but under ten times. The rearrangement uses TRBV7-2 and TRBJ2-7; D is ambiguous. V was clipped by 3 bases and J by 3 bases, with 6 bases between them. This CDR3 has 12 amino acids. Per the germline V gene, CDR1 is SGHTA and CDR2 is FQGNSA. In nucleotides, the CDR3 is TGTGCCAGCAGCTTCGCTCGCTACGAGCAGTACTTC. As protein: CASSFARYEQYF.

The CDR3 DNA follows: TGTGCCAGCAGTTTTCTTCCCGAATCACCCAAGGAGGACTACACCTTC. Protein: CASSFLPESPKEDYTF. J is TRBJ1-2 and V is TRBV12-3 or TRBV12-4; no firm D call. V shed 3 bases and J shed 10 bases, with 24 bases lying between them. The CDR3 runs 16 residues.

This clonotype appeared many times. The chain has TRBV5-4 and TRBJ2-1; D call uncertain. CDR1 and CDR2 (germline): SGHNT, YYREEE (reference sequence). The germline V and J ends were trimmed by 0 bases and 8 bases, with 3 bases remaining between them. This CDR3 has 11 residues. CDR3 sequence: CASSLEDEQFF. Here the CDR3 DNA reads TGTGCCAGCAGCTTGGAGGATGAGCAGTTCTTC.

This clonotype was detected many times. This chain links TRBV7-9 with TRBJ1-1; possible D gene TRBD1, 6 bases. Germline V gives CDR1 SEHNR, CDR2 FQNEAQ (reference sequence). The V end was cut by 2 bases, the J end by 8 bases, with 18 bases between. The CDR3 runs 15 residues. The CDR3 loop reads CASSLRGVSVGEAFF. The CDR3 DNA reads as TGTGCCAGCAGCTTAAGGGGGGTATCGGTTGGCGAAGCTTTCTTT.

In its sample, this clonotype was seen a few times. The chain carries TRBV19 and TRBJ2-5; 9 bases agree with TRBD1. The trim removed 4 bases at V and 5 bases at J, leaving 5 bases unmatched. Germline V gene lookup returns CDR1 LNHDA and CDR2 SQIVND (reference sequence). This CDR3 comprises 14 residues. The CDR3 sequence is CASSTQGALETQYF. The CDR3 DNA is TGTGCCAGTAGTACACAGGGGGCACTGGAGACCCAGTACTTC.

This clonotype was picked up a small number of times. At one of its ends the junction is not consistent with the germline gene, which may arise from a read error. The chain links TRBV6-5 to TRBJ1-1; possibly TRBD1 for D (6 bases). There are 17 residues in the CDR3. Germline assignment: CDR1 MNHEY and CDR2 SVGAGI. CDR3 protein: CASSYSLRQVGITEAFF. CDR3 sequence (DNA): TGTGCCAGCAGCTACTCTTTACGACAGGTGGGGATTACTGAAGCTTTCTTT.

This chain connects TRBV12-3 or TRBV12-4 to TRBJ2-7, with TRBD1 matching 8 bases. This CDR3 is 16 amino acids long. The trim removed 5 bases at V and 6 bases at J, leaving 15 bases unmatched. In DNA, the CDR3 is TGTGCCAGCAGTCCTTACCGGACAGGGCTTGGGGGCGAGCAGTACTTC. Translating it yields CASSPYRTGLGGEQYF.

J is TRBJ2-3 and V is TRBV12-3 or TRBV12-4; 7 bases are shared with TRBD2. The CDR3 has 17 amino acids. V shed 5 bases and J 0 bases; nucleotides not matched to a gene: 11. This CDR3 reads CASSPPKAGLSTDTQYF. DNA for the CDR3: TGTGCCAGCAGTCCGCCCAAAGCGGGGCTTAGCACAGATACGCAGTATTTT.

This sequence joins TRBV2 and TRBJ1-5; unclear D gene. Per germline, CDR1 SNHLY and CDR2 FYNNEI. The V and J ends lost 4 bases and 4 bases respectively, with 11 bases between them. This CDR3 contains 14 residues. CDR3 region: CASSGSGRNQPQHF. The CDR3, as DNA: TGTGCCAGCAGTGGTTCGGGCAGGAATCAGCCCCAGCATTTT.

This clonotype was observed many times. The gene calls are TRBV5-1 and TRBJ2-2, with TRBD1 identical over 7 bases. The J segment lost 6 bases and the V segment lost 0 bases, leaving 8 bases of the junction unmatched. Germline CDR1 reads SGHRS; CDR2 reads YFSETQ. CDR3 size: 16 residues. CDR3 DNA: TGCGCCAGCAGCTTGGCCCCAGGGGGAAATTCCGGGGAGCTGTTTTTT. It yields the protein CASSLAPGGNSGELFF.

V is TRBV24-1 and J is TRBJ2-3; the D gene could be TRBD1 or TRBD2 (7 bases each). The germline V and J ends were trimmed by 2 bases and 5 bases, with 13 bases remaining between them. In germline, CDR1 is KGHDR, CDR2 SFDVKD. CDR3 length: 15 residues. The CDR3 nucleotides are TGTGCCACCAGTGATTCCCCAGGGGGGGAAGATACGCAGTATTTT. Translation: CATSDSPGGEDTQYF.

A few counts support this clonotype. The CDR3 DNA follows: TGTGCCAGCAGCCCAGATGGGGGGGGCGGGGAGACCCAGTACTTC. This sequence encodes CASSPDGGGGETQYF. V usage is TRBV7-3 and J usage is TRBJ2-5; possible D gene TRBD2, 7 bases. CDR3 length equals 15 residues. CDR1 SGHTA and CDR2 FQGTGA come from the germline V gene. Trimming took 5 bases from V and 5 from J, leaving 18 bases between them. The complete variable domain, with remaining parts taken from reference TRBV7-3 and TRBJ2-5, reads GAGVSQTPSNKVTEKGKYVELRCDPISGHTALYWYRQSLGQGPEFLIYFQGTGAADDSGLPNDRFFAVRPEGSVSTLKIQRTERGDSAVYLCASSPDGGGGETQYFGPGTRLLVL.

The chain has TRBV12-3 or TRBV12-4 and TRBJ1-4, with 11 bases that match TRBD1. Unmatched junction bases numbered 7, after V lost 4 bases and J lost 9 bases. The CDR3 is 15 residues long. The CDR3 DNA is TGTGCCAGCAGTTCCCTTGGACAGGGGGCCCAAAAACTGTTTTTT. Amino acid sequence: CASSSLGQGAQKLFF.

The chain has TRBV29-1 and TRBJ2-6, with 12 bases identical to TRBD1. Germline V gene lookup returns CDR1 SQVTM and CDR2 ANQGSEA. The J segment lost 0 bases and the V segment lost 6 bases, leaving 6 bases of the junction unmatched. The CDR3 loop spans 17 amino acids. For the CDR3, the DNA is TGCAGCGTGCCGGGACAGGGGGCGTCCTCTGGGGCCAACGTCCTGACTTTC. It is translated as CSVPGQGASSGANVLTF.

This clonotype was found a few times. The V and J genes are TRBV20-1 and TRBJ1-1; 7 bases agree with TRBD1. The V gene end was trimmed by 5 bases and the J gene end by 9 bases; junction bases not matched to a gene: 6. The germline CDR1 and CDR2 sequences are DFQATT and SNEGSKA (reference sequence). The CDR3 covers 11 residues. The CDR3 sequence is CSAPGGVKAFF. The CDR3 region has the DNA TGCAGTGCTCCAGGGGGGGTAAAAGCTTTCTTT.

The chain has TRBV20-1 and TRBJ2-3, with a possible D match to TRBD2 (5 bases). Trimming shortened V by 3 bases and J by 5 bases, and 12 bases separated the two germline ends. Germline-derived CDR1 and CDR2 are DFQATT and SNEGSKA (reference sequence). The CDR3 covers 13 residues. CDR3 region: CSARGAGIDTQYF. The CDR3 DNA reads TGCAGTGCTAGGGGAGCAGGCATAGATACGCAGTATTTT.

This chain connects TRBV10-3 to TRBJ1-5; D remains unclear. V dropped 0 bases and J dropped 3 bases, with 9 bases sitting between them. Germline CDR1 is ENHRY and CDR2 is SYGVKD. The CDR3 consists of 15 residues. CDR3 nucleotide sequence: TGTGCCATCAGTGAGTCGACCGAGAACAATCAGCCCCAGCATTTT. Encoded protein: CAISESTENNQPQHF.

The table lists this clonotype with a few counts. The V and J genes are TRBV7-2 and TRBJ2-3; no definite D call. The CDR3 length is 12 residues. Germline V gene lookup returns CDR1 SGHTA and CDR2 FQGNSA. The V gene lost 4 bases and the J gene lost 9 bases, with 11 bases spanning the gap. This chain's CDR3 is CASSSPTLTQYF. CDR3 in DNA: TGTGCCAGCAGCTCTCCGACTCTCACGCAGTATTTT.

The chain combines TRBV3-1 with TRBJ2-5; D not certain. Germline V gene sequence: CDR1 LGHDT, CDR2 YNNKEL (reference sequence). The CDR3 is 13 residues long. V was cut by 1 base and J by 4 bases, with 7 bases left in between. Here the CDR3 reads CASSQVERETQYF. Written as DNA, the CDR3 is TGTGCCAGCAGCCAAGTAGAGCGAGAGACCCAGTACTTC.

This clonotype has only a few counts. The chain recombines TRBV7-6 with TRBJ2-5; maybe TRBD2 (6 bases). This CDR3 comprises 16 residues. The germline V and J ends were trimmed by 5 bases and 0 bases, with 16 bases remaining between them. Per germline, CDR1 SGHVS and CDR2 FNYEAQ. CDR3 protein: CASSPSGQAYQETQYF. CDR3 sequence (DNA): TGTGCCAGCAGCCCGAGCGGGCAGGCTTACCAAGAGACCCAGTACTTC.

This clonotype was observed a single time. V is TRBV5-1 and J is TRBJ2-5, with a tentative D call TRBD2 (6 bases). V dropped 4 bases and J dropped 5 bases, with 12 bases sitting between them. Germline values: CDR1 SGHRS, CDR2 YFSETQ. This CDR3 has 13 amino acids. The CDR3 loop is CASSPEGPETQYF. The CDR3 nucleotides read TGCGCCAGCAGCCCGGAGGGCCCCGAGACCCAGTACTTC.

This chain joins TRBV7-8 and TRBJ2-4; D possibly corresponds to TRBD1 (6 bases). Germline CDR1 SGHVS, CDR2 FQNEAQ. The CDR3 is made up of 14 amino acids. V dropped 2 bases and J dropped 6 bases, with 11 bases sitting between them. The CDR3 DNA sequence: TGTGCCAGCAGCTTATCAGGGGTTGGAAACATTCAGTACTTC. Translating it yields CASSLSGVGNIQYF.

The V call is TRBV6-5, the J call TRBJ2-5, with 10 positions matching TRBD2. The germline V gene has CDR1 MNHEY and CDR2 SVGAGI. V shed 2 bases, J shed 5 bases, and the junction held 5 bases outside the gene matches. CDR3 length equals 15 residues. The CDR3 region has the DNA TGTGCCAGCAGTTACAGCGGGGGGGATAGTGAGACCCAGTACTTC. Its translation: CASSYSGGDSETQYF.

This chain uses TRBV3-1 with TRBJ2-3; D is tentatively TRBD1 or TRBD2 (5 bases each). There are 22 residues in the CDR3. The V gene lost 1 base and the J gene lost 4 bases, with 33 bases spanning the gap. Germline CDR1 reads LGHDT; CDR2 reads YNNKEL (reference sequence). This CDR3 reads CASSQGGWSSMPGPGSSDTQYF. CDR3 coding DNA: TGTGCCAGCAGCCAAGGAGGATGGTCAAGTATGCCGGGACCTGGGTCGTCAGATACGCAGTATTTT.

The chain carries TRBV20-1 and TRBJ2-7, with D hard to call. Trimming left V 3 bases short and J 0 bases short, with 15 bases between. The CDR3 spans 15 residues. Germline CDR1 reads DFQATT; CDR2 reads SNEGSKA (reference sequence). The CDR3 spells CSASMMGGFSYEQYF. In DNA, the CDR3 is TGCAGTGCTAGTATGATGGGCGGCTTCTCCTACGAGCAGTACTTC.